Presented here are 27 T cell receptor beta chains from one specimen sequenced in a study of blood T cell repertoires in COVID-19. Measured with immunoSEQ multiplex PCR; TCRdb has only the in-frame clones, and not every one. The table shows about 240,000 clones, with about 90% occurring only once. Sequencing was done on a sample of peripheral blood. These receptor sequences come from a man aged 60-69 years who had recovered from COVID-19.

This clone is a singleton in its sample. The rearrangement links TRBV29-1 to TRBJ1-3; maybe TRBD1 (6 bases). Per germline, CDR1 SQVTM and CDR2 ANQGSEA. Trimming stripped 3 bases from V and 4 bases from J, with 7 bases between. The CDR3 consists of 12 residues. The CDR3 bases are TGCAGCGTTGAGGGGGCCGGAAACACCATATATTTT. It yields the protein CSVEGAGNTIYF.

The J gene is TRBJ2-1, the V gene TRBV5-3; 7 bases map to TRBD2. TRBV5-3 is flagged as an ORF with uncertain function. With V trimmed by 7 bases and J by 6 bases, 13 bases remained unmatched. This CDR3 region has 15 residues. The CDR3 loop reads CARLARGLPCNEQFF. The CDR3 DNA reads TGTGCCAGATTGGCACGGGGACTACCTTGCAATGAGCAGTTCTTC.

This clone was counted once. The chain combines TRBV12-1 with TRBJ2-1; the D call of TRBD1 is as the table states it, not checked on the DNA. TRBV12-1 is described as a pseudogene. The CDR3 consists of 17 residues. The CDR3, as DNA: TGTGCCAGCAGCACTCCGGACAGAAAAGACTCCTACAATGAGCAGTTCTTC. This translates into CASSTPDRKDSYNEQFF.

The chain combines TRBV6-5 with TRBJ2-7, with D maybe TRBD2 (5 bases). The CDR3 extends over 13 amino acids. Germline V gives CDR1 MNHEY, CDR2 SVGAGI. The V end was cut by 8 bases, the J end by 3 bases, with 14 bases between. CDR3 residues: CASGGRFDYEQYF. CDR3 DNA sequence: TGTGCCAGCGGAGGCAGGTTTGACTACGAGCAGTACTTC.

V and J are TRBV7-9 and TRBJ2-3, with D possibly matching TRBD2 (5 bases). Trimming took 2 bases from V and 1 from J, leaving 10 bases between them. This CDR3 spans 15 amino acids. CDR1 SEHNR and CDR2 FQNEAQ come from the germline V gene (reference sequence). The CDR3 nucleotides read TGTGCCAGCAGCTTACGGGGTTTGGGCACAGATACGCAGTATTTT. Protein sequence: CASSLRGLGTDTQYF.

The chain has TRBV6-1 and TRBJ1-1; D might be TRBD1 (6 bases). This CDR3 is 14 amino acids long. Per the germline V gene, CDR1 is MNHNS and CDR2 is SASEGT. V was pared by 5 bases and J by 0 bases, with 10 bases between. CDR3 bases: TGTGCCAGCAGTCACGGGGGGCTGAACACTGAAGCTTTCTTT. Translated: CASSHGGLNTEAFF.

The CDR3 is CSPYSNYGYTF. CDR3 sequence (DNA): TGCAGTCCTTACAGTAACTATGGCTACACCTTC. V gene TRBV20-1 combines with J gene TRBJ1-2; D unresolved. Trimming removed 8 bases from V and 1 base from J, with 8 bases in between. Germline lookup yields CDR1 DFQATT and CDR2 SNEGSKA (reference sequence). The CDR3 has 11 residues.

CDR3 in amino acids: CASSDPSGGRDEQFF. The CDR3 coding sequence is TGTGCCAGCAGCGATCCTAGCGGGGGACGAGATGAGCAGTTCTTC. The chain couples TRBV9 to TRBJ2-1; 10 nucleotides match TRBD2. Germline assignment: CDR1 SGDLS and CDR2 YYNGEE. The length of the CDR3 is 15 residues. The V gene end was trimmed by 3 bases and the J gene end by 8 bases; junction bases not matched to a gene: 8.

This clone has a single count. This chain uses TRBV7-9 with TRBJ1-1, with TRBD1 identical over 7 bases. V lost 5 bases, J lost 2 bases, and 8 bases stayed unmatched. Germline V lookup: CDR1 SEHNR, CDR2 FQNEAQ (reference sequence). This CDR3 comprises 15 residues. DNA for the CDR3: TGTGCCAGCAGCATTCGACAGGGTCTAAACACTGAAGCTTTCTTT. It encodes CASSIRQGLNTEAFF. Together with reference TRBV7-9 and TRBJ1-1, the CDR3 gives the full variable domain: DTGVSQNPRHKITKRGQNVTFRCDPISEHNRLYWYRQTLGQGPEFLTYFQNEAQLEKSRLLSDRFSAERPKGSFSTLEIQRTEQGDSAMYLCASSIRQGLNTEAFFGQGTRLTVV.

The gene calls are TRBV7-6 and TRBJ2-1; D remains ambiguous. Germline V gene sequence: CDR1 SGHVS, CDR2 FNYEAQ. The length of the CDR3 is 16 residues. V lost 5 bases and J lost 4, with 18 bases in between. In DNA form, the CDR3 reads TGTGCCAGCAGCCTAGTCCTTTACAGCCGATACAATGAGCAGTTCTTC. It encodes CASSLVLYSRYNEQFF.

The sample holds one count of this clone. The rearrangement uses TRBV15 and TRBJ2-7, with TRBD1 matching 7 bases. The V gene end was trimmed by 4 bases and the J gene end by 5 bases; junction bases not matched to a gene: 11. The CDR3 is 15 residues long. Germline loops: CDR1 LNHNV, CDR2 YYDKDF (reference sequence). Here the CDR3 reads CATSTATGQFHEQYF. CDR3 DNA sequence: TGTGCCACCAGCACCGCCACGGGACAGTTCCACGAGCAGTACTTC.

This chain links TRBV5-1 with TRBJ2-3; the match to TRBD2 covers 15 bases. CDR1 and CDR2 from the germline V gene are SGHRS and YFSETQ. This CDR3 contains 17 residues. With V trimmed by 2 bases and J by 3 bases, 4 bases remained unmatched. CDR3 in amino acids: CASSFRGLAGGTDTQYF. Here the CDR3 DNA reads TGCGCCAGCAGCTTCAGGGGACTAGCGGGGGGAACAGATACGCAGTATTTT.

The chain uses TRBV7-9 and TRBJ1-4, with 11 bases identical to TRBD1. The CDR3 loop spans 14 amino acids. V was pared by 2 bases and J by 9 bases, with 2 bases of the junction left unmatched. Germline CDR1 is SEHNR and CDR2 is FQNEAQ (reference sequence). The CDR3 region has the DNA TGTGCCAGCAGCTTAAGGGACAGGGGGAAAAAACTGTTTTTT. Translating it yields CASSLRDRGKKLFF. Using reference TRBV7-9 and TRBJ1-4 for the parts outside the CDR3, the full variable domain is DTGVSQNPRHKITKRGQNVTFRCDPISEHNRLYWYRQTLGQGPEFLTYFQNEAQLEKSRLLSDRFSAERPKGSFSTLEIQRTEQGDSAMYLCASSLRDRGKKLFFGSGTQLSVL.

Only a few counts were recorded for this clone. The chain employs TRBV6-5 and TRBJ2-1, with TRBD2 identical over 11 bases. The CDR3 loop spans 16 amino acids. Germline V lookup: CDR1 MNHEY, CDR2 SVGAGI. V gave up 3 bases and J gave up 5 bases; unmatched junction bases: 6. The CDR3 is CASSYERGLADNEQFF. As DNA, the CDR3 is TGTGCCAGCAGTTATGAACGGGGACTAGCGGACAATGAGCAGTTCTTC.

CDR3 sequence reads: CASSLAREGNEKLFF. The CDR3 DNA follows: TGCGCCAGCAGCTTGGCCAGGGAAGGTAATGAAAAACTGTTTTTT. This chain connects TRBV5-1 to TRBJ1-4, with D possibly TRBD1 on 5 matching bases. V was shortened by 0 bases and J by 4 bases, with 10 bases between the two germline ends. Germline CDR1 reads SGHRS; CDR2 reads YFSETQ. The CDR3 sequence is 15 residues long.

The genes are TRBV6-2 or TRBV6-3 and TRBJ2-1; TRBD2 is a possible D gene (5 bases). V lost 0 bases and J 10 bases, leaving 10 bases between the germline ends. The CDR3 consists of 13 residues. Germline V gives CDR1 MNHEY, CDR2 SVGEGT. Here the CDR3 DNA reads TGTGCCAGCAGTTACTCGGTTCCGGGGGAGCAGTTCTTC. Protein product: CASSYSVPGEQFF.

This sequence joins TRBV6-5 and TRBJ1-2; 11 bases align to TRBD1. V trimming: 6 bases; J trimming: 3 bases; junction bases outside the gene matches: 6. The CDR3 consists of 15 residues. Looked up from germline, CDR1 is MNHEY and CDR2 is SVGAGI. This chain's CDR3 is CASRDRGRSDYGYTF. CDR3 in DNA: TGTGCCAGCAGGGACAGGGGGCGCTCTGACTATGGCTACACCTTC.

This clone was seen just once. This chain joins TRBV6-6 and TRBJ2-7, with 7 bases matching TRBD2. The V and J ends lost 0 bases and 0 bases, in that order; junction bases with no gene match: 2. This CDR3 contains 15 residues. The V gene's germline CDR1 is MNHNY and CDR2 SVGAGI (reference sequence). CDR3 sequence reads: CASSYSGGGSYEQYF. For the CDR3, the DNA is TGTGCCAGCAGTTACTCGGGGGGGGGCTCCTACGAGCAGTACTTC.

This clone was found a few times. Compared with germline, one end of the junction differs, possibly owing to a read error. The chain carries TRBV5-1 and TRBJ2-1, with D tentatively TRBD1 (6 bases). Germline CDR1 and CDR2: SGHRS and YFSETQ. This CDR3 is built from 16 residues. CDR3 bases: TGCGCCAGCAGGTTGGATATATCCAGGGGCTTTAATGAGCAGTTCTTC. Protein: CASRLDISRGFNEQFF.

This chain connects TRBV6-5 to TRBJ2-7; D is perhaps TRBD1 (6 bases). Looked up from germline, CDR1 is MNHEY and CDR2 is SVGAGI. Trimming left V 8 bases short and J 5 bases short, with 16 bases between. The CDR3 extends over 13 amino acids. The CDR3: CASRLLGAHEQYV. The CDR3 bases are TGTGCCAGCCGTTTGTTGGGGGCCCACGAGCAGTACGTC.

The chain joins TRBV18 to TRBJ1-3; TRBD1 might be the D (6 bases). This CDR3 has 15 amino acids. Germline V gene lookup returns CDR1 KGHSH and CDR2 LQKENI. V lost 6 bases to trimming and J lost 0 bases, with 12 bases between them. The CDR3 sequence is CASSPGQNSGNTIYF. CDR3 DNA: TGTGCCAGCTCCCCGGGACAAAACTCTGGAAACACCATATATTTT.

Here the CDR3 reads CASSAQTGGNTIYF. CDR3 sequence (DNA): TGTGCCAGCAGCGCCCAGACAGGGGGAAACACCATATATTTT. The J gene is TRBJ1-3, the V gene TRBV3-1 (or the pseudogene TRBV3-2); 7 bases line up with TRBD1. This CDR3 is 14 amino acids long. V lost 5 bases, J lost 4 bases, and 5 bases stayed unmatched. Per the germline V gene, CDR1 is LGHDT and CDR2 is YNNKEL (reference sequence).

Worth noting for this clone: This same CDR3 is encoded by further DNA sequences in the sample. The rearrangement joins TRBV18 to TRBJ1-3; D is possibly TRBD1 (6 bases). Per germline, CDR1 KGHSH and CDR2 LQKENI. The V end was cut by 3 bases, the J end by 0 bases, with 12 bases between. The CDR3 is 16 residues long. The CDR3, as DNA: TGTGCCAGCTCACCTTACGGACAGAGCTCTGGAAACACCATATATTTT. Translating gives CASSPYGQSSGNTIYF. Full variable domain (rest looked up from reference TRBV18 and TRBJ1-3): NAGVMQNPRHLVRRRGQEARLRCSPMKGHSHVYWYRQLPEEGLKFMVYLQKENIIDESGMPKERFSAEFPKEGPSILRIQQVVRGDSAAYFCASSPYGQSSGNTIYFGEGSWLTVV.

Concerning this clone: At one end the junction does not follow the germline gene, possibly because of a read error. The chain couples TRBV12-3 or TRBV12-4 to TRBJ1-4, with TRBD1 identical over 8 bases. The CDR3 length is 13 residues. The CDR3 sequence is CASSPLRTGMRVF. CDR3 nucleotides: TGTGCCAGCAGTCCCCTTCGGACAGGGATGAGGGTTTTT.

The rearrangement links TRBV7-9 to TRBJ2-1, with TRBD2 as a possible D gene (6 bases). There are 14 residues in the CDR3. V dropped 7 bases and J dropped 5 bases, with 15 bases sitting between them. Germline loops: CDR1 SEHNR, CDR2 FQNEAQ (reference sequence). The CDR3 DNA sequence: TGTGCCAGCACCCTCCGACGGGAGAACAATGAGCAGTTCTTC. Translating gives CASTLRRENNEQFF.

The V and J genes are TRBV4-2 and TRBJ1-2; a possible D gene is TRBD1 (5 bases). The CDR3 contains 14 residues. Germline lookup yields CDR1 LGHNA and CDR2 YNFKEQ. The V end was cut by 1 base, the J end by 8 bases, with 14 bases between. The CDR3 sequence is CASSQAAGKEGYTF. CDR3 bases: TGTGCCAGCAGCCAAGCGGCAGGGAAGGAAGGCTACACCTTC.

The table lists this clone with a few counts. The rearrangement uses TRBV30 and TRBJ1-6, with D perhaps TRBD1 (5 bases). This CDR3 contains 15 residues. Per the germline V gene, CDR1 is GTSNPN and CDR2 is SVGIG (reference sequence). V lost 0 bases and J 3 bases, leaving 9 bases between the germline ends. The CDR3 loop is CAWSVGGVYNSPLHF. In DNA, the CDR3 is TGTGCCTGGAGTGTTGGGGGGGTCTATAATTCACCCCTCCACTTT.